This T cell receptor (beta chain) was sequenced in a study of blood T cell repertoires in COVID-19. In assigning cohorts, the study relied on participant-reported clinical history. The recovered donors of Cohort 3 showed two negative PCRs, clearance, or symptom resolution. Assay: immunoSEQ multiplex PCR; the TCRdb copy retains only in-frame clones and omits some. The sample lists about 500,000 clones, 87% occurring once. The sample consisted of PBMCs or T cells enriched from blood (not recorded which). This sequence originates from a woman between 18 and 30 years old who had recovered from COVID-19.

The CDR3 here is CASSSQASYGYTF. The CDR3 region has the DNA TGCGCCAGCAGCTCTCAGGCATCCTATGGCTACACCTTC. The chain joins TRBV5-1 to TRBJ1-2, with D uncertain. The CDR3 is made up of 13 amino acids. Per germline, CDR1 SGHRS and CDR2 YFSETQ. Trimming stripped 3 bases from V and 4 bases from J, with 10 bases between.